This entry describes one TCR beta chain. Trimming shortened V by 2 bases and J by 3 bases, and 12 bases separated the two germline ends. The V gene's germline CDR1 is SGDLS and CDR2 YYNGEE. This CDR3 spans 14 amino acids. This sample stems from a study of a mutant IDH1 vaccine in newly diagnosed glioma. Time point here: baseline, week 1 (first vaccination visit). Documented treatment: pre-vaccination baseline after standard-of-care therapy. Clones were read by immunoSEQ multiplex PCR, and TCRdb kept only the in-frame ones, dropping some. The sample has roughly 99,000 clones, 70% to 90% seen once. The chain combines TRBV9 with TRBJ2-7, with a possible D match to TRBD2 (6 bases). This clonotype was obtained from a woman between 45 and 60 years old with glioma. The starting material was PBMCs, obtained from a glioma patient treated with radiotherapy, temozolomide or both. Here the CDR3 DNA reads TGTGCCAGCAGCGTGGGACTCCCGGGCTACGAGCAGTACTTC. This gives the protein CASSVGLPGYEQYF.